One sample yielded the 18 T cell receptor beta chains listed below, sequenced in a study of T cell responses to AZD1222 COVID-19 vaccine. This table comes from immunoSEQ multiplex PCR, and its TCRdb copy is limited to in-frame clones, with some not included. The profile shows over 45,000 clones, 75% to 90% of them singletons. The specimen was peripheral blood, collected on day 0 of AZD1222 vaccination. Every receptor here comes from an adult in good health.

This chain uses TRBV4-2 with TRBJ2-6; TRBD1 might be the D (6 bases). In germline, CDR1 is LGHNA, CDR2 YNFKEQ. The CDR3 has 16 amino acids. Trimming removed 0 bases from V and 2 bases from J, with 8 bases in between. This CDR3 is CASSQDKGAGANVLTF. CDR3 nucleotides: TGTGCCAGCAGCCAAGATAAGGGGGCTGGGGCCAACGTCCTGACTTTC.

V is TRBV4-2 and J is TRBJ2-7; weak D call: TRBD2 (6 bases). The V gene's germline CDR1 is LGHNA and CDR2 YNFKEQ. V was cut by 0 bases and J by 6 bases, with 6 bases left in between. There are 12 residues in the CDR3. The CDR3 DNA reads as TGTGCCAGCAGCCAAGACGGGGGCGAGCAGTACTTC. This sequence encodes CASSQDGGEQYF.

This CDR3 reads CASSTRSPDRDNYGYTF. The DNA for the CDR3 is TGTGCCAGCAGCACCCGGTCCCCCGACAGGGATAACTATGGCTACACCTTC. The gene calls are TRBV9 and TRBJ1-2; 7 nucleotides align to TRBD1. The trim removed 4 bases at V and 1 base at J, leaving 13 bases unmatched. CDR3 length: 17 amino acids. Germline assignment: CDR1 SGDLS and CDR2 YYNGEE. Together with reference TRBV9 and TRBJ1-2, the CDR3 gives the full variable domain: DSGVTQTPKHLITATGQRVTLRCSPRSGDLSVYWYQQSLDQGLQFLIQYYNGEERAKGNILERFSAQQFPDLHSELNLSSLELGDSALYFCASSTRSPDRDNYGYTFGSGTRLTVV.

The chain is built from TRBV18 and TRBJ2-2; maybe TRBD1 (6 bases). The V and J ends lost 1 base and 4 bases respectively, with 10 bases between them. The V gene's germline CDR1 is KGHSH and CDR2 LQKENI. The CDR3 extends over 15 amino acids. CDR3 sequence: CASSPLTGTTGELFF. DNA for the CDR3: TGTGCCAGCTCACCACTTACAGGGACCACCGGGGAGCTGTTTTTT.

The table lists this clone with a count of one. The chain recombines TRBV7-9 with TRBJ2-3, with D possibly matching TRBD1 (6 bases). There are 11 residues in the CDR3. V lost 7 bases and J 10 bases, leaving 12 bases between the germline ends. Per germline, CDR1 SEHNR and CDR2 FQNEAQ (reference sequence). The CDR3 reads CASIIGGAQYF. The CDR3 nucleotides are TGTGCCAGCATTATAGGGGGTGCGCAGTATTTT.

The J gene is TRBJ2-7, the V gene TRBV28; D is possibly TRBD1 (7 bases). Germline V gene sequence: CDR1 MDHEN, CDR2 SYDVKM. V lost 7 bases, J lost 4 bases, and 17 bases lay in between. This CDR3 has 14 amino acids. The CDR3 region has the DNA TGTGCCAGCAACCCAGGGGGGACCTTTTACGAGCAGTACTTC. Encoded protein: CASNPGGTFYEQYF.

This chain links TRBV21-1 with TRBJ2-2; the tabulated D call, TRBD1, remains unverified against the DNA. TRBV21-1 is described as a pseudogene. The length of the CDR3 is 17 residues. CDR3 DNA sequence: TGTGCCAGATCCACAGGGGGCACCCAGCATTACACCGGGGAGCTGTTTTTT. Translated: CARSTGGTQHYTGELFF.

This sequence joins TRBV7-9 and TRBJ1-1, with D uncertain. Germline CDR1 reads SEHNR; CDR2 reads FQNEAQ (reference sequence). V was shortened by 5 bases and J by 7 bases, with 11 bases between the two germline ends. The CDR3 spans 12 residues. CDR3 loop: CASSPLWLEAFF. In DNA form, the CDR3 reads TGTGCCAGCAGCCCATTGTGGCTTGAAGCTTTCTTT.

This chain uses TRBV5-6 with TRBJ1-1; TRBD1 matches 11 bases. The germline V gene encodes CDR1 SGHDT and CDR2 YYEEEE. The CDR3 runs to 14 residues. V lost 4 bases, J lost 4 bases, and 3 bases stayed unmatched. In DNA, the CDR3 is TGTGCCAGCAGCGAGGGACAGGGGGTCACTGAAGCTTTCTTT. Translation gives CASSEGQGVTEAFF.

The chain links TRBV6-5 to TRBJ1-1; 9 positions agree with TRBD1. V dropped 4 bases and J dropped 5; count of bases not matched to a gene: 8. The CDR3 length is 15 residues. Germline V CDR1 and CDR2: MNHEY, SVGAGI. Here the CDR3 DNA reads TGTGCCAGCAGTTCCCCGGACAGGGGTTGGACTGAAGCTTTCTTT. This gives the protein CASSSPDRGWTEAFF.

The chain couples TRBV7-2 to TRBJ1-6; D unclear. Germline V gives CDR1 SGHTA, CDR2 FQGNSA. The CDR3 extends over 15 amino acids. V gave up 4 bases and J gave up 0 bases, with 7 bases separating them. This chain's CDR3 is CASSSFGSYNSPLHF. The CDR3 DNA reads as TGTGCCAGCAGCTCATTTGGCTCCTATAATTCACCCCTCCACTTT.

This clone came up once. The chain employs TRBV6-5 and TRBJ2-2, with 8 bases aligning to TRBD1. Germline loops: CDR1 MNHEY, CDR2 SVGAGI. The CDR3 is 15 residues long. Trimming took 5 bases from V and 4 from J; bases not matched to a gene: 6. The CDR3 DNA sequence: TGTGCCAGCAGTATAACAGGGGGACGCACCGGGGAGCTGTTTTTT. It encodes CASSITGGRTGELFF.

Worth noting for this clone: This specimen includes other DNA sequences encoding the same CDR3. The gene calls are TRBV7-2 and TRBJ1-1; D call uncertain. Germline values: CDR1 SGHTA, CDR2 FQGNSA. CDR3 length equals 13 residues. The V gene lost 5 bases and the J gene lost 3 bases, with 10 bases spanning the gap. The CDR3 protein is CASSRRTDTEAFF. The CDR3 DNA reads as TGTGCCAGCAGCAGGCGCACGGACACTGAAGCTTTCTTT.

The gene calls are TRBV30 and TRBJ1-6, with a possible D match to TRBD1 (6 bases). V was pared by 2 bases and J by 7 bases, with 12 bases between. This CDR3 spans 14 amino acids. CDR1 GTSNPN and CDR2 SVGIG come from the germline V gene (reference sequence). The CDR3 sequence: CAWSTGTGNSPLHF. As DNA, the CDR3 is TGTGCCTGGAGTACCGGCACAGGGAATTCACCCCTCCACTTT.

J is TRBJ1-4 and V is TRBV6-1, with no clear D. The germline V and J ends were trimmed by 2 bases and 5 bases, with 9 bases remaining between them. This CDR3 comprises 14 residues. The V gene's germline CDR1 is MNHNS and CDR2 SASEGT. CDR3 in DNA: TGTGCCAGCAGTGAAAGGAACGCAAATGAAAAACTGTTTTTT. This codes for CASSERNANEKLFF.

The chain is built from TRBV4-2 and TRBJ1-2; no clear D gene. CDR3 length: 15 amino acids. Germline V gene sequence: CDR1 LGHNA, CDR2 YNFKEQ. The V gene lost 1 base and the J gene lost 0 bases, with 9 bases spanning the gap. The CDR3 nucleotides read TGTGCCAGCAGCCAAGGTGGCCCAGCTAACTATGGCTACACCTTC. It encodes CASSQGGPANYGYTF.

DNA for the CDR3: TGTGCCAGCAGTTACACCGGACAGCTGCCCGAGCAGTACTTC. Its translation: CASSYTGQLPEQYF. The V call is TRBV6-6, the J call TRBJ2-7; TRBD1 might be the D (6 bases). V was shortened by 2 bases and J by 6 bases, with 14 bases between the two germline ends. Germline CDR1 is MNHNY and CDR2 is SVGAGI (reference sequence). This CDR3 comprises 14 residues.

The CDR3 DNA reads as TGTGCCAGCAGCCAAGATTTTGTGGCTTACAATGAGCAGTTCTTC. It is translated as CASSQDFVAYNEQFF. The J gene is TRBJ2-1, the V gene TRBV3-1 (or the pseudogene TRBV3-2); the D is unclear. Trimming took 0 bases from V and 4 from J, leaving 10 bases between them. The CDR3 extends over 15 amino acids. Germline lookup yields CDR1 LGHDT and CDR2 YNNKEL (reference sequence).